The rows below give T cell receptor beta chains drawn from one sample of a study of shared clonotypes between healthy human individuals. Method: immunoSEQ multiplex PCR; TCRdb's copy keeps in-frame clones and lacks some. The data show about 1.1 million clones, around 77% seen once. Sequencing was performed on memory CD4+ T cells from PBMCs. Receptors originate from a man aged 18-30 years in good health. Some clones in this sample may be carry-over from other donors' samples. Both conserved end residues are part of each CDR3. Each record gives: V gene, J gene, CDR3 length, CDR3 protein.

TRBV6-1,TRBJ2-7,15,CASTLSPVSTYEQYF
TRBV5-4,TRBJ2-1,16,CASRRTSGEGLNEQFF
TRBV19,TRBJ2-2,17,CASSIEVAGGSTGELFF
TRBV7-2,TRBJ2-7,18,CASSLGQPRAGGPREQYF
TRBV7-9,TRBJ2-2,17,CVNAAGWGRRNTGELFF
TRBV11-1,TRBJ1-1,14,CASSLGRGETEAFF
TRBV28,TRBJ1-5,17,CASSTIQGLYSNQPQHF
TRBV19,TRBJ1-1,16,CASSPGHGWLGTEAFF
TRBV10-3,TRBJ2-5,16,CAISESGGSGKETQYF
TRBV21-1,TRBJ2-7,14,CERGLGPGTYEQYF